Presented here are 23 T cell receptor beta chains from one specimen sequenced in a study of early T cells in non-severe SARS-CoV-2 infection (dated by TCRdb to 2020 to 2023). Library creation used 5' RACE. Data came from a NextSeq 500. Through fastp at Q25 and MiXCR, TCRdb rebuilt clones from the public reads, retaining in-frame beta chains. Here each entry gathers all rows of one CDR3 protein and keeps the most common genes and DNA. The sample profile shows 35,000 to 50,000 distinct CDR3 sequences; approximately 6% of them were found once. In total, the top ten clones hold about 4.7% of the sample. Specimen: whole blood, collected at baseline. The receptors stem from an adult who was a healthcare worker with PCR-confirmed SARS-CoV-2 infection or an uninfected control (not recorded which).

This clonotype was observed at least ten times. At one end the junction does not follow the germline gene, possibly because of a read error. The J gene is TRBJ1-4, the V gene TRBV4-3, with D unresolved. CDR3 length: 13 residues. CDR1 LGHNA and CDR2 YSLEER come from the germline V gene. The CDR3 loop reads CASSQDLEEKLFF. In DNA form, the CDR3 reads TGCGCCAGCAGCCAAGATTTGGAGGAAAAGCTGTTTTTT.

The sample holds a few counts of this clonotype. The chain has TRBV24-1 and TRBJ2-3, with TRBD1 matching 12 bases. The CDR3 extends over 18 amino acids. J gave up 4 bases and V 1 base, and 8 bases lay outside the gene matches. The V gene's germline CDR1 is KGHDR and CDR2 SFDVKD. CDR3: CATSDLGGTGGGPDTQYF. In DNA form, the CDR3 reads TGTGCCACCAGTGATTTAGGCGGGACAGGGGGCGGACCAGATACGCAGTATTTT.

This clonotype was found many times. This rearrangement joins TRBV24-1 to TRBJ2-3, with 8 nucleotides matching TRBD1. V was clipped by 4 bases and J by 2 bases; unmatched bases: 4. The CDR3 is made up of 15 amino acids. Germline V gene data show CDR1 as KGHDR and CDR2 as SFDVKD. CDR3 residues: CATSDRQGPTDTQYF. The CDR3, as DNA: TGTGCCACCAGTGACCGACAGGGGCCCACAGATACGCAGTATTTT.

There are many counts of this clonotype. V is TRBV5-6 and J is TRBJ2-7; no reliable D call. The germline V and J ends were trimmed by 2 bases and 6 bases, with 3 bases remaining between them. CDR1 is SGHDT, CDR2 YYEEEE, per germline. The CDR3 has 10 amino acids. The CDR3 nucleotides are TGTGCCAGCAGCTTTACCGAGCAGTACTTC. Translation: CASSFTEQYF.

The rearrangement joins TRBV3-1 to TRBJ2-5; no reliable D call. Germline V gene data show CDR1 as LGHDT and CDR2 as YNNKEL (reference sequence). V was pared by 6 bases and J by 2 bases, with 10 bases between. The CDR3 consists of 13 residues. The CDR3 coding sequence is TGTGCCAGCAGGGGTCGAGGACAAGAGACCCAGTACTTC. Translating it yields CASRGRGQETQYF.

Ten or more counts support this clonotype. The chain employs TRBV5-1 and TRBJ2-7, with no clear D. V was shortened by 0 bases and J by 0 bases, with 16 bases between the two germline ends. There are 17 residues in the CDR3. The germline V gene has CDR1 SGHRS and CDR2 YFSETQ. CDR3 sequence (DNA): TGCGCCAGCAGCTTGGTTTCCGAGACGTACACCTCCTACGAGCAGTACTTC. Its protein is CASSLVSETYTSYEQYF.

This clonotype has ten or more counts. The chain recombines TRBV12-3 or TRBV12-4 with TRBJ2-2; tentatively, D is TRBD2 (6 bases). The CDR3 sequence is 14 residues long. V was cut by 4 bases and J by 4 bases, with 10 bases left in between. CDR3 nucleotides: TGTGCCAGCAGTTGGAGGGCCGGCACCGGGGAGCTGTTTTTT. This codes for CASSWRAGTGELFF.

This clonotype was recorded at least ten times. At one end, the junction sequence differs from germline, possibly due to a read error. This sequence joins TRBV10-2 and TRBJ1-1, with D uncertain. This CDR3 contains 13 residues. Germline-derived CDR1 and CDR2 are WSHSY and SAAADI. CDR3 in amino acids: CASSDPGNPEAFF. In DNA form, the CDR3 reads TGCGCCAGCAGTGACCCGGGGAACCCTGAAGCTTTCTTT.

Ten or more counts support this clonotype. V gene TRBV4-3 combines with J gene TRBJ1-5, with D unclear. Trimming stripped 0 bases from V and 8 bases from J, with 8 bases between. Germline V gene data show CDR1 as LGHNA and CDR2 as YSLEER. This CDR3 is built from 13 residues. The CDR3 sequence: CASSQDGLEPQHF. The CDR3 region has the DNA TGCGCCAGCAGCCAAGACGGATTGGAGCCCCAGCATTTT.

DNA for the CDR3: TGCGCCAGCAGCCAAGAGGGGCAGGACTTCTCCTACGAGCAGTACTTC. It is translated as CASSQEGQDFSYEQYF. The chain links TRBV4-1 to TRBJ2-7; D is perhaps TRBD1 or TRBD2 (5 bases each). V was clipped by 0 bases and J by 0 bases, with 12 bases between them. CDR1 and CDR2 (germline): MGHRA, YSYEKL. The CDR3 loop spans 16 amino acids.

A note on this clonotype: One base away lies a much larger clone, so this may be a sequencing read error. The chain recombines TRBV6-6 with TRBJ2-7; D not certain. The CDR3 runs to 14 residues. Trimming cost V 1 base and J 2 bases, with 9 bases left between them. Germline assignment: CDR1 MNHNY and CDR2 SVGAGI (reference sequence). CDR3 sequence: CASSYFHGAYEQYF. DNA of the CDR3: TGTGCCAGCAGTTACTTCCACGGAGCCTACGAGCAGTACTTC.

This clonotype was seen repeatedly, ten times or more. The chain carries TRBV6-6 and TRBJ2-7; D gene unclear. From germline, CDR1 is MNHNY and CDR2 SVGAGI (reference sequence). The CDR3 is 12 residues long. Trimming left V 10 bases short and J 0 bases short, with 10 bases between. The CDR3 spells CATSLSSYEQYF. CDR3 nucleotides: TGTGCCACCTCACTAAGCTCCTACGAGCAGTACTTC.

This clonotype has at least ten counts. This chain links TRBV6-2 or TRBV6-3 with TRBJ2-7, with unresolved D. Germline values: CDR1 MNHEY, CDR2 SVGEGT. This CDR3 comprises 15 residues. Between the trimmed V and J ends, which lost 7 bases and 0 bases, there was a span of 16 bases. The CDR3 sequence is CASKESLLFSYEQYF. CDR3 nucleotide sequence: TGTGCCAGCAAGGAGAGTCTATTGTTCTCCTACGAGCAGTACTTC.

Ten or more counts support this clonotype. The CDR3 nucleotides read TGTGCCAGCAGCGGCAGGGAGACCCCCTACGAGCAGTACTTC. Its translation is CASSGRETPYEQYF. The V gene is TRBV9, the J gene TRBJ2-7; D may match TRBD1 or TRBD2 (5 bases each). Trimming pared 3 bases from V and 2 bases from J, leaving 12 bases between. Germline V gives CDR1 SGDLS, CDR2 YYNGEE. The CDR3 loop spans 14 amino acids.

This clonotype was found many times. The chain is built from TRBV11-3 and TRBJ2-1; D call uncertain. CDR3 size: 17 residues. Deletions cut 0 bases from V and 0 bases from J, with 12 bases between. Germline CDR1 reads SGHNT; CDR2 reads YENEEA. CDR3 loop: CASSLDHPTSSYNEQFF. The DNA of the CDR3 is TGTGCCAGCAGCTTAGATCACCCGACGAGCTCCTACAATGAGCAGTTCTTC.

This clonotype was counted many times. J is TRBJ2-5 and V is TRBV7-2, with D unclear. This CDR3 spans 15 amino acids. V lost 5 bases and J lost 0, with 13 bases in between. Germline lookup yields CDR1 SGHTA and CDR2 FQGNSA. CDR3 loop: CASSPGRAYQETQYF. CDR3 bases: TGTGCCAGCAGCCCTGGCAGAGCCTACCAAGAGACCCAGTACTTC.

The table lists this clonotype with many counts. This chain links TRBV7-2 with TRBJ2-1; TRBD1 might be the D (6 bases). Trimming stripped 5 bases from V and 0 bases from J, with 8 bases between. CDR1 is SGHTA, CDR2 FQGNSA, per germline. The CDR3 is 14 amino acids. For the CDR3, the DNA is TGTGCCAGCAGCAAGGACAGCTCCTACAATGAGCAGTTCTTC. It encodes CASSKDSSYNEQFF.

This clonotype was seen more than once but under ten times. The J gene is TRBJ1-5, the V gene TRBV12-3 or TRBV12-4; the D is unclear. Trimming pared 7 bases from V and 4 bases from J, leaving 17 bases between. This CDR3 has 15 amino acids. Here the CDR3 DNA reads TGTGCCAGCAACCCCGGTGGGAAAAAGAATCAGCCCCAGCATTTT. Translation: CASNPGGKKNQPQHF.

There are many counts of this clonotype. J is TRBJ2-7 and V is TRBV4-1, with D tentatively TRBD1 or TRBD2 (6 bases each). Germline V gives CDR1 MGHRA, CDR2 YSYEKL. This CDR3 comprises 16 residues. Trimming stripped 0 bases from V and 6 bases from J, with 18 bases between. The chain's CDR3 is CASSQDSPPGEVEQYF. CDR3 nucleotides: TGCGCCAGCAGCCAAGATTCCCCCCCAGGGGAGGTCGAGCAGTACTTC.

This clonotype showed up just a few times. V gene TRBV5-1 combines with J gene TRBJ1-3, with D perhaps TRBD1 (6 bases). The CDR3 contains 14 residues. V lost 4 bases and J lost 2, with 10 bases in between. Germline CDR1 reads SGHRS; CDR2 reads YFSETQ. CDR3 DNA: TGCGCCAGCAGCCCGGGGGGCACTGGAAACACCATATATTTT. Residues: CASSPGGTGNTIYF.

This clonotype came up many times. The CDR3 region has the DNA TGTGCCAGCTCACCGACAGAACGGGTCGCGCAGTTCTTC. Protein product: CASSPTERVAQFF. This chain connects TRBV18 to TRBJ2-1, with D perhaps TRBD1 (5 bases). Trimming removed 3 bases at V and 12 bases at J, with 15 bases between. CDR1 is KGHSH and CDR2 is LQKENI in the germline V gene. This CDR3 has 13 amino acids.

This clonotype was detected many times. The rearrangement joins TRBV12-5 to TRBJ1-6; D is unresolved. CDR1 is LGHNT and CDR2 is FRNRAP in the germline V gene. This CDR3 contains 17 residues. Between the trimmed V and J ends, which lost 0 bases and 7 bases, there was a span of 16 bases. CDR3 loop: CASGLVLFEGDNSPLHF. DNA of the CDR3: TGTGCTAGTGGTTTGGTACTATTCGAGGGTGACAATTCACCCCTCCACTTT.

This clonotype was recorded many times. The chain is built from TRBV25-1 and TRBJ1-6; D perhaps matches TRBD1 (5 bases). V lost 7 bases, J lost 8 bases, and 9 bases lay in between. This CDR3 contains 12 residues. Per germline, CDR1 MGHDK and CDR2 SYGVNS. CDR3 bases: TGTGCCAGCAAGGGACCTCATTCACCCCTCCACTTT. Encoded protein: CASKGPHSPLHF.